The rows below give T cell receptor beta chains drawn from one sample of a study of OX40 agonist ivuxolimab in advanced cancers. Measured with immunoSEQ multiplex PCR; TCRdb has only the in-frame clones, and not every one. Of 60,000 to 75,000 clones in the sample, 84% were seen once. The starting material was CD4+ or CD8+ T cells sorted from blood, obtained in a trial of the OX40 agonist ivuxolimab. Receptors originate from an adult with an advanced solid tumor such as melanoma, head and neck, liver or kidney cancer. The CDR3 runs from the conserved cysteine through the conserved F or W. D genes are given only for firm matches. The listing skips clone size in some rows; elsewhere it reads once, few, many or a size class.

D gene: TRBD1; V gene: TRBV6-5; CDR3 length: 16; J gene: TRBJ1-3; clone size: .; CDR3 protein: CASSSSGQLYGNTIYF; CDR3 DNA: TGTGCCAGCAGTTCCTCGGGACAGTTATATGGAAACACCATATATTTT
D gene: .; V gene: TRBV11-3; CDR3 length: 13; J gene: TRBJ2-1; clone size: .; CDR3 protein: CASSPGSYNEQFF; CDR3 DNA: TGTGCCAGCAGCCCGGGATCCTACAATGAGCAGTTCTTC
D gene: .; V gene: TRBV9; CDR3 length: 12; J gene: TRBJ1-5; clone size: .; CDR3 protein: CASSPGEEPQHF; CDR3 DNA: TGTGCCAGCAGCCCCGGGGAGGAGCCCCAGCATTTT
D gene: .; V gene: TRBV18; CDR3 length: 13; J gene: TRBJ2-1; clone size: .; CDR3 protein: CASSPEGGNEQFF; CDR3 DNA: TGTGCCAGCTCACCAGAGGGGGGCAATGAGCAGTTCTTC
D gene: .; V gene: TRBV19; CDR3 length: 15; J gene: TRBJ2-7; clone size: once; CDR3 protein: CASSIGAGIGYEQYF; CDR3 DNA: TGTGCCAGTAGTATCGGGGCAGGGATAGGTTACGAGCAGTACTTC
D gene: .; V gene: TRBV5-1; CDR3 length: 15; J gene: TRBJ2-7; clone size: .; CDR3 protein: CASSLGLGLTYEQYF; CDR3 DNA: TGCGCCAGCAGCTTGGGTCTCGGTCTAACCTACGAGCAGTACTTC
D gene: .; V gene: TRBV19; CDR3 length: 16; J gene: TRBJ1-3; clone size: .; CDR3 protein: CASSIPGGPSGNTIYF; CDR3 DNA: TGTGCCAGTAGTATCCCCGGGGGGCCCTCTGGAAACACCATATATTTT
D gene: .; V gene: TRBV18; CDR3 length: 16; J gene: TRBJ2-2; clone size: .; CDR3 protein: CASSPAGLANTGELFF; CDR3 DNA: TGTGCCAGCTCACCTGCAGGACTGGCGAACACCGGGGAGCTGTTTTTT
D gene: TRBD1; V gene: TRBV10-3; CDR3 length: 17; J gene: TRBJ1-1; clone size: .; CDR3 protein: CAIMSGQGFSLDTEAFF; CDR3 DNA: TGTGCCATCATGTCGGGACAGGGGTTTTCGTTGGACACTGAAGCTTTCTTT
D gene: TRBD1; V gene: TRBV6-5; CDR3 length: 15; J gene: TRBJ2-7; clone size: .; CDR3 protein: CASGYRQGARYEQYF; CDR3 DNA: TGTGCCAGCGGTTACAGACAGGGGGCGCGGTACGAGCAGTACTTC
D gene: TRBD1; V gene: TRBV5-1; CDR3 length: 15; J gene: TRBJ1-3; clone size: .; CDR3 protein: CASSWGDRTGNTIYF; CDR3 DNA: TGCGCCAGCAGCTGGGGGGACAGAACTGGAAACACCATATATTTT
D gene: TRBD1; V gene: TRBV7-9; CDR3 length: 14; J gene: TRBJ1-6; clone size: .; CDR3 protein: CASSSTGRNSPLHF; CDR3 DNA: TGTGCCAGCAGCTCGACAGGGAGGAATTCACCCCTCCACTTT
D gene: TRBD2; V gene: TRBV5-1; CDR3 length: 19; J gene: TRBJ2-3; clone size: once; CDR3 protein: CASSGWTSGRAGGTDTQYF; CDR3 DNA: TGCGCCAGCAGCGGATGGACTAGCGGGAGGGCCGGGGGGACAGATACGCAGTATTTT
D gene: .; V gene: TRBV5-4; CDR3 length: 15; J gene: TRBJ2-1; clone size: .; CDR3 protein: CASSLERQSYNEQFF; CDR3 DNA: TGTGCCAGCAGCTTGGAGAGACAGTCTTACAATGAGCAGTTCTTC
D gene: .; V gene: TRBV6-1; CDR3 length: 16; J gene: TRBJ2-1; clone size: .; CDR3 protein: CASSDHRADSYNEQFF; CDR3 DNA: TGTGCCAGCAGTGATCATAGGGCGGACTCCTACAATGAGCAGTTCTTC
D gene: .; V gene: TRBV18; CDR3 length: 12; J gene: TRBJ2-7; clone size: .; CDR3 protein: CASSPDPYEQYF; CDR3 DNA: TGTGCCAGCTCACCTGACCCCTACGAGCAGTACTTC
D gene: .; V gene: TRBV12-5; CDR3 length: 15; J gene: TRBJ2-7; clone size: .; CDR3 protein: CASGLPRDRSYEQYF; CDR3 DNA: TGTGCTAGTGGTTTGCCCCGGGACCGTTCCTACGAGCAGTACTTC
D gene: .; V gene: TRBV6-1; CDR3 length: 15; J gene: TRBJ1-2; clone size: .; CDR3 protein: CASSTLSSGAAGYTF; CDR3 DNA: TGTGCCAGCAGTACCTTATCTTCAGGGGCGGCTGGCTACACCTTC
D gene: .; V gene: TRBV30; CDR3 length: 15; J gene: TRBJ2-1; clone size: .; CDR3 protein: CAWRTGSHSYNEQFF; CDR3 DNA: TGTGCCTGGAGGACCGGGTCACATTCCTACAATGAGCAGTTCTTC
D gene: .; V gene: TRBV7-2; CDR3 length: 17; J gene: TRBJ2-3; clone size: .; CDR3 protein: CASSLVNRAYGTDTQYF; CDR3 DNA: TGTGCCAGCAGCTTAGTTAACCGGGCTTATGGCACAGATACGCAGTATTTT
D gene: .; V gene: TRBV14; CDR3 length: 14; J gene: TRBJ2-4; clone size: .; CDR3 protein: CASSPIDRRHIQYF; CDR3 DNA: TGTGCCAGCAGCCCAATCGACAGGCGGCACATTCAGTACTTC
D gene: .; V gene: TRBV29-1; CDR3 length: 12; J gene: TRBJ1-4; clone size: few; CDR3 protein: CSAGQSNEKLFF; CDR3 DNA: TGCAGCGCTGGACAGTCTAATGAAAAACTGTTTTTT
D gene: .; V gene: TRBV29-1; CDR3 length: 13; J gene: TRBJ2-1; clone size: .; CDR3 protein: CSVDAGVHNEQFF; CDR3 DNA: TGCAGCGTTGATGCAGGGGTCCACAATGAGCAGTTCTTC
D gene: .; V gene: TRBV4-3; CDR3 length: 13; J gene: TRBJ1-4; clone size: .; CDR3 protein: CASSQDYGEKLFF; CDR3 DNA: TGCGCCAGCAGCCAAGATTACGGTGAAAAACTGTTTTTT
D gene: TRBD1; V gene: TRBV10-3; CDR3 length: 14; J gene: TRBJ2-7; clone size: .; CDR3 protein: CAIRRTGGSYEQYF; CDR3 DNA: TGTGCCATCAGAAGGACAGGTGGGTCCTACGAGCAGTACTTC
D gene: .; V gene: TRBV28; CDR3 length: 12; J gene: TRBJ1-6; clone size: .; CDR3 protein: CASKTANSPLHF; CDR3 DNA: TGTGCCAGCAAGACAGCTAATTCACCCCTCCACTTT
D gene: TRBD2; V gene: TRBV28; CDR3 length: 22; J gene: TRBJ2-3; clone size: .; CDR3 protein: CASSLPGTGRIVAGVNTDTQYF; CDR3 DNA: TGTGCCAGCAGTTTACCCGGGACGGGTCGTATTGTAGCGGGAGTTAACACAGATACGCAGTATTTT
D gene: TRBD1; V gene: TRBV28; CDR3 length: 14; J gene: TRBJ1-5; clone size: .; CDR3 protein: CASSYRTGQQPQHF; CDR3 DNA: TGTGCCAGCAGTTATCGGACAGGGCAGCAGCCCCAGCATTTT